These T cell receptor beta chains were read from a single sample in a study of T cell changes during pregnancy in multiple sclerosis. TCRdb's copy holds only in-frame clones and misses some; the assay was immunoSEQ multiplex PCR. The sample yields fewer than 55,000 clones, 90% to 95% seen once. This material consisted of peripheral blood, taken after pregnancy. Receptor source: a female donor with multiple sclerosis, enrolled in a pregnancy study. Each CDR3 is given with its conserved first and last residue. The D gene is left open where the match is weak. Not all rows give a size; the values are once, few, many and, for expanded clones, a class.

abundance,j_gene,d_gene,v_gene,CDR3aa,CDR3nt
-,TRBJ2-2,-,TRBV7-9,CASSLAWGSGELFF,TGTGCCAGCAGCTTAGCCTGGGGCTCCGGGGAGCTGTTTTTT
-,TRBJ1-2,-,TRBV5-1,CASSGRLDYGYTF,TGCGCCAGCAGCGGCAGGCTTGACTATGGCTACACCTTC
-,TRBJ2-7,-,TRBV18,CASSQGGFEQYF,TGTGCCAGCTCACAGGGGGGGTTCGAGCAGTACTTC
-,TRBJ1-6,-,TRBV7-6,CASSLTRVSPLHF,TGTGCCAGCAGCTTAACGAGGGTCTCACCCCTCCACTTT
-,TRBJ2-5,TRBD2,TRBV19,CASSPPGLPAETQYF,TGTGCCAGTAGTCCTCCGGGACTACCGGCCGAGACCCAGTACTTC
-,TRBJ2-1,-,TRBV7-9,CASSLKGGNEQFF,TGTGCCAGCAGCTTAAAAGGGGGCAATGAGCAGTTCTTC
once,TRBJ2-7,-,TRBV6-6,CASSYPLLEQYF,TGTGCCAGCAGTTACCCCCTTCTTGAGCAGTACTTC
-,TRBJ1-6,TRBD1,TRBV4-1,CASSQDRGRGYHIHF,TGCGCCAGCAGCCAAGACAGGGGGCGAGGGTACCATATCCACTTT
-,TRBJ1-2,-,TRBV5-4,CASSLTETYGYTF,TGTGCCAGCAGCTTGACAGAGACCTATGGCTACACCTTC
-,TRBJ2-2,TRBD2,TRBV19,CASTLAGLNTGELFF,TGTGCCAGTACATTAGCGGGCCTGAACACCGGGGAGCTGTTTTTT
-,TRBJ2-3,-,TRBV9,CASSVGLANLGTQYF,TGTGCCAGCAGCGTAGGTCTAGCGAACCTTGGTACGCAGTATTTT
-,TRBJ2-7,-,TRBV21-1,CASSPWDRTYEQYF,TGTGCCAGCAGCCCCTGGGACAGGACTTACGAGCAGTACTTC
once,TRBJ1-2,-,TRBV6-5,CASSYQSSTTGYTF,TGTGCCAGCAGTTACCAGTCGTCGACTACCGGCTACACCTTC
-,TRBJ1-3,TRBD1,TRBV10-3,CAISALQGAGGSGNTIYF,TGTGCCATCAGTGCCTTACAAGGGGCAGGGGGCTCTGGAAACACCATATATTTT